The 21 T cell receptor beta chains in this list originate from one sample, sequenced in a study of long-term antiretroviral therapy in people with HIV. The immunoSEQ assay was v3.0, run at survey level. Some clones are missing from TCRdb's copy, which holds only in-frame ones; the method was immunoSEQ multiplex PCR. The data hold 30,000 to 45,000 clones, with 80% observed a single time. This specimen consisted of unsorted PBMCs, obtained 3.4 years after starting antiretroviral therapy. The receptors here all came from a man aged 25-45 years with HIV.

V gene TRBV27 combines with J gene TRBJ1-2, with D unclear. Germline V gives CDR1 MNHEY, CDR2 SMNVEV (reference sequence). The germline V and J ends were trimmed by 8 bases and 4 bases, with 8 bases remaining between them. This CDR3 is 11 amino acids long. The CDR3 region is CASYGLYGYTF. CDR3 bases: TGTGCCAGCTATGGCCTCTATGGCTACACCTTC.

As concerns this clone: A junction end diverges from the germline sequence, so it may reflect a read error. The chain employs TRBV6-6 and TRBJ2-1; D may be TRBD1 (6 bases). Germline V gives CDR1 MNHNY, CDR2 SVGAGI (reference sequence). This CDR3 has 14 amino acids. This CDR3 is CASSYSKSQGKPLF. CDR3 sequence (DNA): TGTGCCAGCAGTTACTCGAAGTCACAGGGAAAGCCGCTCTTC.

This rearrangement joins TRBV6-6 to TRBJ2-7; D is possibly TRBD1 or TRBD2 (5 bases each). CDR1 is MNHNY and CDR2 is SVGAGI in the germline V gene (reference sequence). The CDR3 consists of 15 residues. V lost 5 bases and J lost 6, with 20 bases in between. CDR3 region: CASSRSGPPVGEQYF. The CDR3 DNA sequence: TGTGCCAGCAGTCGCTCGGGACCACCTGTCGGCGAGCAGTACTTC.

The chain uses TRBV28 and TRBJ1-3; 9 bases line up with TRBD1. The germline gives CDR1 MDHEN, CDR2 SYDVKM. This CDR3 region has 16 residues. The trim removed 10 bases at V and 2 bases at J, leaving 12 bases unmatched. CDR3 in amino acids: CATTKTTGGTGNTIYF. The CDR3, as DNA: TGTGCCACCACCAAGACGACAGGGGGTACTGGAAACACCATATATTTT.

This chain uses TRBV6-1 with TRBJ2-5, with a possible D match to TRBD1 (5 bases). In germline, CDR1 is MNHNS, CDR2 SASEGT. V lost 7 bases to trimming and J lost 2 bases, with 8 bases between them. The CDR3 is 12 amino acids. CDR3: CASKQGQETQYF. The CDR3 DNA sequence: TGTGCCAGCAAGCAGGGACAAGAGACCCAGTACTTC.

Remarks on this clone: At the DNA level, this CDR3 is encoded by other sequences in the same sample as well. The J gene is TRBJ2-5, the V gene TRBV5-1, with D unclear. The CDR3 runs 14 residues. V shed 0 bases and J shed 1 base, with 7 bases lying between them. Germline lookup yields CDR1 SGHRS and CDR2 YFSETQ. CDR3 region: CASSLGGSQETQYF. The CDR3 region has the DNA TGCGCCAGCAGCTTGGGCGGCAGCCAAGAGACCCAGTACTTC. Filled out from reference TRBV5-1 and TRBJ2-5, the complete variable domain reads KAGVTQTPRYLIKTRGQQVTLSCSPISGHRSVSWYQQTPGQGLQFLFEYFSETQRNKGNFPGRFSGRQFSNSRSEMNVSTLELGDSALYLCASSLGGSQETQYFGPGTRLLVL.

J is TRBJ1-5 and V is TRBV19, with TRBD1 matching over 8 bases. Per germline, CDR1 LNHDA and CDR2 SQIVND (reference sequence). There are 16 residues in the CDR3. V was pared by 5 bases and J by 7 bases, with 13 bases of the junction left unmatched. Here the CDR3 DNA reads TGTGCCAGTAGTCCCCTGAGGCAGGGGGCAGGGCAGCCCCAGCATTTT. Its translation: CASSPLRQGAGQPQHF. The variable domain in full, with the rest retrieved from reference TRBV19 and TRBJ1-5, is DGGITQSPKYLFRKEGQNVTLSCEQNLNHDAMYWYRQDPGQGLRLIYYSQIVNDFQKGDIAEGYSVSREKKESFPLTVTSAQKNPTAFYLCASSPLRQGAGQPQHFGDGTRLSIL.

This rearrangement joins TRBV7-9 to TRBJ2-2; D assignment may be TRBD1 or TRBD2 (5 bases each). The CDR3 covers 15 residues. Trimming left V 3 bases short and J 5 bases short, with 13 bases between. Germline CDR1 is SEHNR and CDR2 is FQNEAQ (reference sequence). CDR3 nucleotide sequence: TGTGCCAGCAGCTTGGGGGACGGATGGACCGGGGAGCTGTTTTTT. Protein: CASSLGDGWTGELFF.

In DNA form, the CDR3 reads TGTGCCAGTAGTATCCGGGGAGGGGGCTTCAATCAGCCCCAGCATTTT. Its translation: CASSIRGGGFNQPQHF. This chain links TRBV19 with TRBJ1-5; 7 positions agree with TRBD1. The CDR3 is 16 amino acids. J lost 3 bases, V lost 3 bases, and 8 bases had no gene match. Germline V gene data show CDR1 as LNHDA and CDR2 as SQIVND (reference sequence).

The chain carries TRBV7-9 and TRBJ1-1; maybe TRBD1 (6 bases). CDR1 SEHNR and CDR2 FQNEAQ come from the germline V gene (reference sequence). Trimming shortened V by 4 bases and J by 7 bases, and 19 bases separated the two germline ends. The CDR3 loop spans 15 amino acids. The CDR3 sequence is CASSSSGGASSEAFF. Here the CDR3 DNA reads TGTGCCAGCAGCTCCAGTGGGGGGGCAAGTAGTGAAGCTTTCTTT.

The V and J genes are TRBV11-2 and TRBJ2-7; TRBD1 matches at 8 bases. The V and J ends lost 5 bases and 6 bases, in that order; junction bases with no gene match: 6. Looked up from germline, CDR1 is SGHAT and CDR2 is FQNNGV. The CDR3 covers 13 residues. CDR3 region: CASSPGQGGEQYF. For the CDR3, the DNA is TGTGCCAGCAGCCCCGGACAGGGTGGCGAGCAGTACTTC.

The chain joins TRBV7-2 to TRBJ2-3; possibly TRBD2 for D (6 bases). Trimming removed 2 bases from V and 0 bases from J, with 15 bases in between. The germline V gene has CDR1 SGHTA and CDR2 FQGNSA. The CDR3 is 17 residues long. DNA for the CDR3: TGTGCCAGCAGCTTAAGACCGGCGGGAACTAGCACAGATACGCAGTATTTT. Protein: CASSLRPAGTSTDTQYF.

This clone was picked up one time. This chain uses TRBV6-5 with TRBJ1-5; D is possibly TRBD1 (5 bases). Germline CDR1 and CDR2: MNHEY and SVGAGI. The V and J ends lost 7 bases and 4 bases respectively, with 14 bases between them. CDR3 length: 14 residues. In nucleotides, the CDR3 is TGTGCCAGCAACTCGGGGGGTGGTAATCAGCCCCAGCATTTT. This encodes CASNSGGGNQPQHF.

The chain combines TRBV2 with TRBJ2-3; D remains unclear. The CDR3 consists of 13 residues. Germline CDR1 is SNHLY and CDR2 is FYNNEI. V shed 4 bases and J shed 1 base, with 6 bases lying between them. The CDR3: CASSGQGTDTQYF. The DNA of the CDR3 is TGTGCCAGCAGTGGTCAGGGCACAGATACGCAGTATTTT. Drawing the rest from reference TRBV2 and TRBJ2-3, the complete variable domain is EPEVTQTPSHQVTQMGQEVILRCVPISNHLYFYWYRQILGQKVEFLVSFYNNEISEKSEIFDDQFSVERPDGSNFTLKIRSTKLEDSAMYFCASSGQGTDTQYFGPGTRLTVL.

The CDR3 sequence: CASSAASGSNEQYF. The CDR3 coding sequence is TGTGCCAGCAGCGCAGCTAGCGGGAGTAACGAGCAGTACTTC. The chain uses TRBV9 and TRBJ2-7, with TRBD2 identical over 10 bases. Trimming took 3 bases from V and 5 from J; bases not matched to a gene: 5. This CDR3 is built from 14 residues. Germline CDR1 is SGDLS and CDR2 is YYNGEE. Variable domain in full (rest from reference TRBV9 and TRBJ2-7): DSGVTQTPKHLITATGQRVTLRCSPRSGDLSVYWYQQSLDQGLQFLIQYYNGEERAKGNILERFSAQQFPDLHSELNLSSLELGDSALYFCASSAASGSNEQYFGPGTRLTVT.

The chain has TRBV28 and TRBJ1-2; D uncertain. Germline values: CDR1 MDHEN, CDR2 SYDVKM. The CDR3 extends over 13 amino acids. The V end was cut by 2 bases, the J end by 6 bases, with 10 bases between. The CDR3 sequence is CASSLRPSHGYTF. CDR3 coding DNA: TGTGCCAGCAGTTTACGGCCTTCTCATGGCTACACCTTC.

The chain combines TRBV11-2 with TRBJ2-7; possibly TRBD1 for D (5 bases). V dropped 1 base and J dropped 5 bases, with 15 bases sitting between them. The CDR3 runs 15 residues. Germline values: CDR1 SGHAT, CDR2 FQNNGV. CDR3 DNA sequence: TGTGCCAGCAGCTTAGGAGGCAGGGATGGCGACGAGCAGTACTTC. Translation: CASSLGGRDGDEQYF.

This clone was found once. This chain connects TRBV6-6 to TRBJ1-1; D not certain. Trimming took off 2 bases at V and 0 bases at J, with 7 bases between the two ends. Germline assignment: CDR1 MNHNY and CDR2 SVGAGI (reference sequence). The CDR3 runs to 14 residues. In DNA form, the CDR3 reads TGTGCCAGCAGTTACCGGCAGATGAACACTGAAGCTTTCTTT. Translated: CASSYRQMNTEAFF.

V and J are TRBV5-4 and TRBJ2-7, with TRBD1 as a possible D gene (6 bases). From germline, CDR1 is SGHNT and CDR2 YYREEE (reference sequence). With 0 bases removed from V and 3 bases from J, the gap between germline ends came to 10 bases. The CDR3 extends over 14 amino acids. CDR3 region: CASSLEGGVYEQYF. The CDR3, as DNA: TGTGCCAGCAGCTTGGAAGGGGGAGTCTACGAGCAGTACTTC.

A few counts support this clone. CDR3 DNA: TGTGCCAGCAGCTTAAGGGAGACTAGCAGCACCGGGGAGCTGTTTTTT. Translated, it gives CASSLRETSSTGELFF. The genes are TRBV11-2 and TRBJ2-2, with TRBD2 matching over 7 bases. V lost 2 bases and J lost 4; bases outside the gene matches: 7. The CDR3 extends over 16 amino acids. The germline CDR1 and CDR2 sequences are SGHAT and FQNNGV.

V is TRBV5-1 and J is TRBJ2-5; D ambiguous. The CDR3 covers 13 residues. CDR1 SGHRS and CDR2 YFSETQ come from the germline V gene. Trimming stripped 0 bases from V and 0 bases from J, with 3 bases between. Here the CDR3 reads CASSLEYQETQYF. The DNA of the CDR3 is TGCGCCAGCAGCTTGGAGTACCAAGAGACCCAGTACTTC.